This T cell receptor (beta chain) was observed in a study of naive and memory T cell subsets. General study points: Over 85% of naive TCR sequences appeared only once after error correction, unlike memory subsets.

The CDR3 has 16 residues. The V gene lost 3 bases and the J gene lost 2 bases, with 18 bases spanning the gap. Germline CDR1 is DFQATT and CDR2 is SNEGSKA (reference sequence). Many counts were recorded for this clonotype. Its antigen is currently unknown. CMV status came from CD4+ T cell IFNgamma after overnight CMV lysate stimulation of fresh PBMCs. The beta constant-region primer was an equimolar mix of two oligonucleotides covering TRBC1 and TRBC2. An oligonucleotide with the SP2 primer and a 12-nucleotide UMI was ligated to the cDNA 3' end. TCRdb processed the UMI-ligation and nested PCR reads anew with MiXCR; each CDR3 protein has one entry. Counted here are 65,000 to 85,000 distinct CDR3 sequences, approximately 14% occurring once; the ten biggest clones make up 0.9% to 1%.

The genes are TRBV20-1 and TRBJ2-3, with D tentatively TRBD2 (6 bases). The origin of this receptor is a human donor in good health. Sequenced sample: central memory CD4+ T cells from blood. CDR3 residues: CSASRHGSKITDTQYF. The CDR3 coding sequence is TGCAGTGCTAGCAGACACGGGAGTAAAATCACAGATACGCAGTATTTT.